The entry below describes one TCR beta chain. Its specificity is unknown. Assay used: immunoSEQ multiplex PCR; TCRdb lists only in-frame clones, some missing. The data show about 2.3 million clones, around 90% seen once. The data were obtained in a study of shared clonotypes between healthy human individuals. Study-wide context: Three CD4 naive, three CD4 memory, two CD8 naive and one CD8 memory plate were used per donor. Study findings and constraints: The donor pool, a small one, limited the genetic and exposure-history diversity represented.

CDR3 length equals 17 residues. V was pared by 2 bases and J by 6 bases, with 23 bases between. Looked up from germline, CDR1 is SGHRS and CDR2 is YFSETQ. The specimen sequenced was naive CD4+ T cells from PBMCs. The subset is: CD45RA+ positively selected. This receptor was taken from a man aged 18 to 35 in good health. Some clones in this sample may be carry-over from other donors' samples. This chain uses TRBV5-1 with TRBJ1-1, with D tentatively TRBD1 (5 bases). This CDR3 reads CASSFIVEPRGAAEAFF. As DNA, the CDR3 is TGCGCCAGCAGCTTTATTGTTGAACCGAGGGGAGCTGCTGAAGCTTTCTTT.